This TCR beta chain emerged from a study of control samples from healthy donors and cancer patients. This clone is a singleton in its sample. Clones were read by immunoSEQ multiplex PCR, and TCRdb kept only the in-frame ones, dropping some. The profile shows about 130,000 clones, less than 95% of them singletons. This CDR3 is 16 amino acids long. Germline CDR1 reads MGHDK; CDR2 reads SYGVNS. The V segment lost 3 bases and the J segment 2 bases; nucleotides outside the gene matches: 7. The V call is TRBV25-1, the J call TRBJ1-2; TRBD1 agrees at 9 bases. The sequence was obtained from a man aged 18 to 29 in good health. The sample was blood. CDR3 bases: TGTGCCAGCAGTGAGACGACAGGGGGTAAAAACTATGGCTACACCTTC. Its translation: CASSETTGGKNYGYTF.